This record concerns one T cell receptor (beta chain) sequence. What it binds is unknown. The sample belongs to a study of yellow fever vaccine responses in identical twins. Germline CDR1 is MDHEN and CDR2 is SYDVKM. The CDR3 runs to 15 residues. J gave up 0 bases and V 9 bases, and 10 bases lay outside the gene matches. Overall study results and limits: Twins' T cell vaccine responses reportedly looked partly convergent, partly personalized.

TCRdb re-derived calls from the RT-PCR reads in MiXCR, one entry per CDR3 protein. The sample has 3,000 to 4,500 distinct CDR3 sequences, roughly 89% seen once. This clonotype was obtained from a young woman who received the yellow fever vaccine. The chain employs TRBV28 and TRBJ2-7; TRBD1 matches 8 bases. The source was T cells from blood (PBMCs), unsorted or a sorted subset (not recorded which), collected before or after yellow fever vaccination (not recorded which). The CDR3 reads CASLTDRVRSYEQYF. The CDR3 DNA is TGTGCCAGTCTTACGGACAGGGTCCGCTCCTACGAGCAGTACTTC.